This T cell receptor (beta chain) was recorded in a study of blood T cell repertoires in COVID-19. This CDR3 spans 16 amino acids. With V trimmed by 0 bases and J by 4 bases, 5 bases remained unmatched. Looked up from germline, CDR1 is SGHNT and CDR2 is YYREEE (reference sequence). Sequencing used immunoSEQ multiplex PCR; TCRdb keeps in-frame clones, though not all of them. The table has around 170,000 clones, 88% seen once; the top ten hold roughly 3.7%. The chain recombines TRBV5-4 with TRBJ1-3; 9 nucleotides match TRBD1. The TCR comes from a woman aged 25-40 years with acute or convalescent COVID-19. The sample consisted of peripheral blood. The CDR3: CASSLGGTGYGNTIYF. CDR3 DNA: TGTGCCAGCAGCTTGGGAGGGACAGGGTACGGAAACACCATATATTTT.